This T cell receptor beta chain was sequenced for a study of T cell responses to AZD1222 COVID-19 vaccine (dated by TCRdb to about 2021). A note on the overall study: TCR sequencing was performed for 233 trial participants, of whom about 200 were given two doses of AZD1222 and some 26 were given two doses of MenACWY control vaccine. Trial participants were enrolled by age into 18-55, 56-69 and 70-plus year subgroups, with around 150, 28 and 57 TCR-sequenced participants respectively. The paper as a whole reports these results and caveats: The 56-69-year group was small, and its depth increase did not reach significance, likely because of low power. The vaccine-associated CD4 TCRs covered the entire spike protein, and the dominant responses fell in regions 160-218 and 743-854. Because no day 14 peak-response samples were available, the repertoires could be characterized only after the peak T cell response. Conclusions about previously exposed vaccinees are limited because only six or seven AZD1222 recipients were SARS-CoV-2 seropositive at baseline. Reportedly, close to half of the unique spike-specific TCRs recognized epitopes lying outside the regions that are mutated in the B.1.351 and B.1.1.7 variants. A significant rise in spike-specific TCR breadth and depth was observed after two AZD1222 doses relative to day 0 and relative to MenACWY recipients. Most participants were white British and females outnumbered males, and the authors suggested that clonal diversity may have been underestimated.

The sample's time point label is to be understood as: about 28 days (+/-7) after the second vaccine dose. AZD1222 recipients with second doses at about 4 weeks or about 12 weeks were pooled, because spike-specific TCR depth and breadth did not differ between schedules. Vaccinee samples came from UK trials COV001 and COV002, including a single-blind randomized controlled phase 2/3 trial of AZD1222 (ChAdOx1 nCoV-19) in healthy adults. For TCRbeta chain sequencing, PBMC samples were collected from trial participants at day 0 and at day 28 after the second dose. Comment on this clone: The specificity of this receptor is unknown. No clone much larger than this one lies a single base away; base qualities are absent.

The CDR3 regions of human TCRbeta chains were subjected to immunosequencing. Under the source paper's analysis protocol: TCRs in the repertoires were matched against a reference library of SARS-CoV-2-specific TCRs that had been generated with the MIRA antigen-specificity platform. Breadth meant the fraction of unique TCRs that were SARS-CoV-2-associated, whereas depth meant the fraction of total T cells that were SARS-CoV-2-associated. Each spike-specific TCR was assigned to its reactive spike region and to a CD4 or CD8 class using the MIRA data. Log10-transformed breadth and depth values were compared by one-way ANOVA with Sidak's multiple comparisons tests. The immuneACCESS repertoire file appears here via TCRdb, limited to in-frame rearrangements. These files lack a portion of the clones; in checked studies, under half of the deficit traces to unresolved V genes, and the cause of the others is not known. D and trimming come from the DNA, and the V and J calls and clone size come from that table. This sample gives roughly 110,000 clones in total; 70% to 90% of them show up just once. Around 5% of the sample comes from the top ten.

This sample comprised peripheral blood, obtained 28 days after the second AZD1222 dose. The TCR comes from an adult who received the AZD1222 COVID-19 vaccine.

The DNA is as follows: TGTGCCAGCAGCCGCCCCGGGAGTGGGGGCTCTGGAAACACCATATATTTT. Its coded protein is CASSRPGSGGSGNTIYF. This chain joins TRBV4-2 to TRBJ1-3; the D region possibly corresponds to TRBD1 (5 bases align). CDR1 and CDR2, looked up from the germline V gene, are LGHNA and YNFKEQ. The CDR3 runs 17 residues from the cysteine to the phenylalanine. The DNA shown is the 51-base CDR3, in frame from base 1. Relative to germline, V is 4 bases shorter and J is 0 bases shorter, with 16 bases between their ends.